This TCR beta chain appears in the sequencing data of a study of patients and donors after allogeneic stem cell transplantation. Unmatched junction bases numbered 6, after V lost 3 bases and J lost 1 base. This CDR3 has 15 amino acids. TCRdb reprocessed the RT-PCR reads via MiXCR and lists one record per CDR3 protein. The table shows 400,000 to 450,000 distinct CDR3 sequences, with around 16% occurring only once. The sequenced sample consisted of blood, either unsorted or a sorted T cell fraction (not recorded which). This clonotype originated in a human donor who was either an allogeneic HSCT recipient or a stem cell or donor lymphocyte infusion donor (not recorded which). It is not recorded whose cells these are; they may come from a transplant donor. This chain connects TRBV12-3 or TRBV12-4 to TRBJ2-7; 7 bases align to TRBD2. The CDR3 region is CASSLSGGRSYEQYF. The CDR3 region has the DNA TGTGCCAGCAGTTTGTCGGGGGGACGATCCTACGAGCAGTACTTC.